The 23 T cell receptor beta chains reported below all come from one sample, sequenced in a study of immune characterization of retroperitoneal liposarcoma. TCRdb recomputed calls from the PCR reads with MiXCR, one row per CDR3 protein. The repertoire holds some 10,000 distinct CDR3 sequences, with 25% to 35% as singletons. The specimen sequenced was tumor tissue. These receptors originate from a female donor with retroperitoneal liposarcoma.

Notes on this clonotype: At one end the junction does not follow the germline gene, possibly because of a read error. This chain connects TRBV7-7 to TRBJ2-5, with 10 bases that match TRBD2. The J call may be wrong; the DNA end is better matched by TRBJ2-1. Germline CDR1 reads SSHAT; CDR2 reads FNYEAQ (reference sequence). The CDR3 covers 14 residues. The CDR3 DNA reads TGTGCTAGCATCAAGATAGCGGGGGGAAATGAGCAGTTCTTC. This sequence encodes CASIKIAGGNEQFF.

The chain is built from TRBV7-3 and TRBJ2-1, with D uncertain. Trimming shortened V by 5 bases and J by 0 bases, and 11 bases separated the two germline ends. This CDR3 has 15 residues. CDR1 and CDR2 from the germline V gene are SGHTA and FQGTGA. CDR3 residues: CASSPRASSYNEQFF. The CDR3 nucleotides read TGTGCCAGCAGCCCAAGGGCTAGCTCCTACAATGAGCAGTTCTTC.

This clonotype came up a few times. The J gene is TRBJ2-1, the V gene TRBV6-1; D unresolved. Germline lookup yields CDR1 MNHNS and CDR2 SASEGT. The CDR3 is 12 residues long. Between the trimmed V and J ends, which lost 3 bases and 7 bases, there was a span of 7 bases. The CDR3 here is CASSELGNEQFF. The CDR3 region has the DNA TGTGCCAGCAGTGAGTTGGGGAATGAGCAGTTCTTC.

Written as DNA, the CDR3 is TGTGCCAGCAGTTTATCTGCCGGGAGCTTGGAGACCCAGTACTTC. Translating gives CASSLSAGSLETQYF. This chain uses TRBV27 with TRBJ2-5; the D gene is possibly TRBD2 (6 bases). The CDR3 loop spans 15 amino acids. Trimming left V 0 bases short and J 5 bases short, with 13 bases between. Germline V CDR1 and CDR2: MNHEY, SMNVEV (reference sequence).

The CDR3 here is CASSLRQGGDTQYF. The CDR3 nucleotides are TGTGCCAGCAGCTTACGGCAGGGCGGCGATACGCAGTATTTT. The chain carries TRBV11-1 and TRBJ2-3, with D perhaps matching TRBD1 (5 bases). CDR1 is SGHAT and CDR2 is FQDESV in the germline V gene (reference sequence). The V end lost 2 bases, the J end lost 6 bases, and 12 bases lay between the germline ends. The CDR3 consists of 14 residues.

The rearrangement joins TRBV6-1 to TRBJ1-5; TRBD1 matches 7 bases. Trimming at V came to 7 bases and at J to 2 bases, leaving 8 bases not matched to a gene. Germline V lookup: CDR1 MNHNS, CDR2 SASEGT. The CDR3 spans 15 residues. CDR3 residues: CASTPGGGGNQPQHF. The CDR3 bases are TGTGCCAGCACCCCAGGGGGGGGAGGCAATCAGCCCCAGCATTTT.

The V call is TRBV4-1, the J call TRBJ2-5, with a possible D match to TRBD2 (6 bases). The end of the DNA aligns better with TRBJ2-1, so the J call may be wrong. The length of the CDR3 is 14 residues. From germline, CDR1 is MGHRA and CDR2 YSYEKL. CDR3 coding DNA: TGCGCCAGCAGCTCATGGGACTTGCAAGAGACCCAGTTCTTC. Translated: CASSSWDLQETQFF.

Only a few counts were recorded for this clonotype. The V and J genes are TRBV12-5 and TRBJ2-3; D is unresolved. This CDR3 contains 11 residues. The germline V gene encodes CDR1 LGHNT and CDR2 FRNRAP. V lost 6 bases to trimming and J lost 3 bases, with 4 bases between them. CDR3 sequence: CASGRTDTQYF. The DNA for the CDR3 is TGTGCTAGTGGCCGGACAGATACGCAGTATTTT.

Here the CDR3 reads CASSYEVRRATEAFF. CDR3 coding DNA: TGTGCCAGCAGTTACGAAGTCAGACGGGCCACTGAAGCTTTCTTT. V is TRBV6-6 and J is TRBJ1-1; no definite D call. The V end lost 2 bases, the J end lost 4 bases, and 14 bases lay between the germline ends. Germline V gives CDR1 MNHNY, CDR2 SVGAGI (reference sequence). CDR3 size: 15 residues.

The V gene is TRBV12-3 or TRBV12-4, the J gene TRBJ2-3; either TRBD1 or TRBD2 may supply D (7 bases each). V gave up 3 bases and J gave up 8 bases, with 21 bases separating them. This CDR3 spans 16 amino acids. The CDR3 nucleotides read TGTGCCAGCAGTTTCTTGGCAGGGGGGGCCCCCGGTACGCAGTATTTT. This translates into CASSFLAGGAPGTQYF.

The chain couples TRBV11-3 to TRBJ2-1; 9 bases agree with TRBD2. CDR3 size: 13 residues. The J segment lost 13 bases and the V segment lost 5 bases, leaving 9 bases of the junction unmatched. From germline, CDR1 is SGHNT and CDR2 YENEEA. CDR3 DNA: TGTGCCAGCAGCCGAGGGACTAGCTGGACCCAGTTCTTC. Residues: CASSRGTSWTQFF.

The chain has TRBV14 and TRBJ2-3; D may be TRBD2 (5 bases). Per germline, CDR1 SGHDN and CDR2 FVKESK. CDR3 size: 16 residues. V dropped 0 bases and J dropped 0 bases, with 10 bases sitting between them. CDR3 amino acids: CASSQEWQRSTDTQYF. The CDR3 region has the DNA TGTGCCAGCAGCCAAGAGTGGCAGCGGAGCACAGATACGCAGTATTTT.

The J gene is TRBJ2-5, the V gene TRBV6-1; 11 bases are a match to TRBD2. CDR1 and CDR2 (germline): MNHNS, SASEGT. This CDR3 has 16 residues. V gave up 6 bases and J gave up 4 bases; unmatched junction bases: 10. CDR3 bases: TGTGCCAGCAGCTCCTCTACTAGCGGGGGTGGAGAGACCCAGTACTTC. Translating gives CASSSSTSGGGETQYF.

This clonotype is deemed medium-sized. The J gene is TRBJ1-1, the V gene TRBV27; 7 nucleotides line up with TRBD1. V was pared by 6 bases and J by 5 bases, with 12 bases of the junction left unmatched. This CDR3 contains 15 residues. Germline CDR1 reads MNHEY; CDR2 reads SMNVEV (reference sequence). Here the CDR3 DNA reads TGTGCCAGCAGGTACAGGGGATCGAAGGGGACTGAAGCTTTCTTT. Its translation: CASRYRGSKGTEAFF.

This clonotype is deemed medium-sized. The chain is built from TRBV7-6 and TRBJ2-1, with 11 bases fitting TRBD1. The CDR3 covers 16 residues. V lost 5 bases and J lost 6; bases outside the gene matches: 9. Germline V gene data show CDR1 as SGHVS and CDR2 as FNYEAQ. The CDR3 DNA is TGTGCCAGCAGCCCAAGGCCGGGACAGGGGGGCAATGAGCAGTTCTTC. This sequence encodes CASSPRPGQGGNEQFF.

V and J are TRBV4-1 and TRBJ2-5; 8 nucleotides line up with TRBD1. The J call may not be correct, given that the DNA end is closer to TRBJ2-7. CDR1 and CDR2 from the germline V gene are MGHRA and YSYEKL. This CDR3 region has 16 residues. In nucleotides, the CDR3 is TGCGCCAGCAGCCAAGAAACCGGGACAGGAGATTACGAGCAGTACTTC. Its translation is CASSQETGTGDYEQYF.

In its sample, this clonotype was seen many times. J is TRBJ2-1 and V is TRBV6-6, with D tentatively TRBD1 or TRBD2 (6 bases each). The CDR3 has 13 amino acids. CDR1 and CDR2 from the germline V gene are MNHNY and SVGAGI (reference sequence). The ends were cut back, 0 bases at V and 10 bases at J, with 10 bases in the middle. In DNA, the CDR3 is TGTGCCAGCAGTTACTCATCGGGGGCCGAGCAGTTCTTC. This gives the protein CASSYSSGAEQFF.

This clonotype was seen only a few times. V is TRBV27 and J is TRBJ2-4; 8 bases are a match to TRBD2. V lost 6 bases, J lost 13 bases, and 14 bases stayed unmatched. Germline CDR1 is MNHEY and CDR2 is SMNVEV (reference sequence). The CDR3 has 14 amino acids. The CDR3 coding sequence is TGTGCCAGCAGCTCCGGGGGGGTCTGGGATGAGCAGTACTTC. As protein: CASSSGGVWDEQYF.

The rearrangement joins TRBV6-1 to TRBJ1-2; 8 positions match TRBD1. The CDR3 is 16 amino acids. V gave up 2 bases and J gave up 4 bases; unmatched junction bases: 9. Germline V CDR1 and CDR2: MNHNS, SASEGT. The CDR3 reads CASSEYEGQDLYGYTF. Here the CDR3 DNA reads TGTGCCAGCAGTGAATATGAGGGACAGGACCTCTATGGCTACACCTTC.

In its sample, this clonotype ranks as medium-sized (0.01 to 0.1%). This chain links TRBV7-2 with TRBJ2-1, with D possibly matching TRBD2 (5 bases). Germline loops: CDR1 SGHTA, CDR2 FQGNSA. The CDR3 consists of 17 residues. V lost 4 bases and J lost 13, with 29 bases in between. The CDR3 DNA reads TGTGCCAGCAGCTCACTCCCCGGGTCGACTAACCAAGAGACCCAGTTCTTC. Its translation: CASSSLPGSTNQETQFF.

This clonotype has more than one count but fewer than ten. The rearrangement links TRBV7-8 to TRBJ1-1; unclear D gene. Germline loops: CDR1 SGHVS, CDR2 FQNEAQ. The CDR3 runs 13 residues. The V and J ends lost 7 bases and 3 bases respectively, with 12 bases between them. This CDR3 reads CASNTDGDTEAFF. The CDR3 DNA is TGTGCCAGCAACACTGATGGGGACACTGAAGCTTTCTTT.

By frequency in the sample, this clonotype is medium-sized (0.01 to 0.1%). The V and J genes are TRBV6-1 and TRBJ2-5; 7 nucleotides line up with TRBD1. The germline CDR1 and CDR2 sequences are MNHNS and SASEGT. There are 13 residues in the CDR3. With V trimmed by 8 bases and J by 4 bases, 7 bases remained unmatched. CDR3 protein: CASVWTGRETQYF. CDR3 sequence (DNA): TGTGCCAGCGTCTGGACAGGACGAGAGACCCAGTACTTC.

This clonotype was counted at least ten times. This rearrangement joins TRBV6-1 to TRBJ1-6; TRBD1 might be the D (5 bases). Germline CDR1 is MNHNS and CDR2 is SASEGT. V was cut by 7 bases and J by 4 bases, with 17 bases left in between. CDR3 length: 16 residues. CDR3 residues: CASTEKSDRYNSPLHF. In DNA form, the CDR3 reads TGTGCCAGCACCGAAAAGAGCGACAGATATAATTCACCCCTCCACTTT.